Listed here are 2 T cell receptor beta chains from one sample, sequenced in a study of neurological immune-mediated disorders. TCRdb redid the calling of the 5' RACE reads with MiXCR, one entry per CDR3 protein. The sample holds about 55,000 distinct CDR3 sequences, 4.2% seen once. Sequencing was performed on PBMCs. Source of these receptors: a man aged 50 to 59 with multiple sclerosis.

In its sample, this clonotype was seen many times. The chain recombines TRBV6-2 or TRBV6-3 with TRBJ1-2, with 10 bases that match TRBD1. The junction had 5 bases not matched to a gene; V was cut back by 1 base and J by 3 bases. CDR3 length: 16 amino acids. CDR1 and CDR2 (germline): MNHEY, SVGEGT. The CDR3 spells CASSYWDRGRDYGYTF. The DNA of the CDR3 is TGTGCCAGCAGTTACTGGGACAGGGGCCGGGACTATGGCTACACCTTC.

This clonotype was seen repeatedly, ten times or more. V gene TRBV29-1 combines with J gene TRBJ1-5, with D unresolved. There are 13 residues in the CDR3. Between the trimmed V and J ends, which lost 4 bases and 4 bases, there was a span of 11 bases. Germline values: CDR1 SQVTM, CDR2 ANQGSEA. The CDR3 DNA follows: TGCAGCGTTGGGGGAGCGGTGAATCAGCCCCAGCATTTT. Its protein product is CSVGGAVNQPQHF. The variable domain in full, completed from reference TRBV29-1 and TRBJ1-5, reads SAVISQKPSRDICQRGTSLTIQCQVDSQVTMMFWYRQQPGQSLTLIATANQGSEATYESGFVIDKFPISRPNLTFSTLTVSNMSPEDSSIYLCSVGGAVNQPQHFGDGTRLSIL.